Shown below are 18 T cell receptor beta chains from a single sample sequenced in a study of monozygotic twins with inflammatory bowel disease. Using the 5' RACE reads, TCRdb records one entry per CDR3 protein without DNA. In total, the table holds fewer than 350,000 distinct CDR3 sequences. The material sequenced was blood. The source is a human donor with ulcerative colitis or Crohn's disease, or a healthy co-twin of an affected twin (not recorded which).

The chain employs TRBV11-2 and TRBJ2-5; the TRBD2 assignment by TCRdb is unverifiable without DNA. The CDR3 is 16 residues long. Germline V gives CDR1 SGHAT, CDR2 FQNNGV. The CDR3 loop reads CASSFGLAGYQETQYF.

CDR3 region: CARVLRAGGTDTQYF. The rearrangement uses TRBV27 and TRBJ2-3; TCRdb's D call of TRBD1 is untestable without DNA. The CDR3 consists of 15 residues. The germline CDR1 and CDR2 sequences are MNHEY and SMNVEV (reference sequence).

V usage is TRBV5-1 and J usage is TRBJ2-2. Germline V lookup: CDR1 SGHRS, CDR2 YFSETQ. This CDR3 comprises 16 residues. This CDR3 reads CASSPDDASYTGELFF.

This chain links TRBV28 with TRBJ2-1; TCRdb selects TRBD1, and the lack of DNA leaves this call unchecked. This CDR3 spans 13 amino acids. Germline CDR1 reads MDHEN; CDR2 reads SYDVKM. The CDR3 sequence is CANRLTGYNEQFF.

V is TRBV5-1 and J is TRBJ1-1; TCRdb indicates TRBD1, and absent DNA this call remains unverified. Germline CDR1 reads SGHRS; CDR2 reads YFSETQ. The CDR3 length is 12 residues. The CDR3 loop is CASGGGATEAFF.

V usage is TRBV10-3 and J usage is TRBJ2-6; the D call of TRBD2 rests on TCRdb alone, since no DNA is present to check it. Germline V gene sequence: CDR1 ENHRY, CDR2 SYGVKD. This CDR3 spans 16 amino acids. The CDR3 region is CASGGLSLSGANVLTF.

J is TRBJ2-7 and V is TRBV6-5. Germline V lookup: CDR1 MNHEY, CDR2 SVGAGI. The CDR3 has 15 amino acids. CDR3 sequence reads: CASSYSGGTSYEQYF.

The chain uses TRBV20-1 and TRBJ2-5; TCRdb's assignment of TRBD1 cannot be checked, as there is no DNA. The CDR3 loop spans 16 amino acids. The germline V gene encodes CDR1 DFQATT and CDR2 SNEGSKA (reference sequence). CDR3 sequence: CSASTVGGRYQETQYF.

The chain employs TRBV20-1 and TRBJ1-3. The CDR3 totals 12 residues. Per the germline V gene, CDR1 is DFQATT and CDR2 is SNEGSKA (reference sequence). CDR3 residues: CSASYRGNTIYF.

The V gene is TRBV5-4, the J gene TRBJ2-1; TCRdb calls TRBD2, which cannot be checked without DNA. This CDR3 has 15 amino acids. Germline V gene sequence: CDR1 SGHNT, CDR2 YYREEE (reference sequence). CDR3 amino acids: CASSRDSSSYNEQFF.

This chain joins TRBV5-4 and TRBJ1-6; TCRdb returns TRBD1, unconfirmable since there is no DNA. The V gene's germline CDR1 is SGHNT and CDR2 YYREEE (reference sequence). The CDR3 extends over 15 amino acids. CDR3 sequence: CASSFRGKPYSPLHF.

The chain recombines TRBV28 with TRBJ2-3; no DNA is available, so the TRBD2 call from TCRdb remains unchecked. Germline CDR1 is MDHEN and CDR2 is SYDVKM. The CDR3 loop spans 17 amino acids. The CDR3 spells CASSSNPSGGFTDTQYF.

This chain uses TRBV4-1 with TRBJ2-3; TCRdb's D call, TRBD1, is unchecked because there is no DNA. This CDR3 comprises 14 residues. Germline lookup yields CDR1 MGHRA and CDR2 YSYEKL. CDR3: CASSQDGTADWQYF.

CDR3 in amino acids: CASSGDRAYEQYF. V is TRBV9 and J is TRBJ2-7. Per germline, CDR1 SGDLS and CDR2 YYNGEE. The CDR3 totals 13 residues.

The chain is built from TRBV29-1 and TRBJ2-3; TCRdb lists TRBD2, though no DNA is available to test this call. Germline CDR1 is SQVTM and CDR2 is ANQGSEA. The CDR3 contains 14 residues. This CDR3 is CSVATSGGGDTQYF.

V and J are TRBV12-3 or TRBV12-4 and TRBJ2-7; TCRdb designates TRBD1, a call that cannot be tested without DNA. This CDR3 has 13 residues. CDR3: CASSPEPTYEQYF.

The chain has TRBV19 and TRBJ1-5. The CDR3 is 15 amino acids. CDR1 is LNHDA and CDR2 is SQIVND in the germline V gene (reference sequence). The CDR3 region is CASSIKGRAGQPQHF.

CDR3 residues: CASSVGLGSGSAGELFF. The chain recombines TRBV9 with TRBJ2-2; TCRdb picks TRBD2, but there is no DNA to check that call. The germline CDR1 and CDR2 sequences are SGDLS and YYNGEE. The CDR3 spans 17 residues.